One T cell receptor beta chain is described in this entry. No antigen is known for it. The input lacks base qualities; no much larger clone sits a single base away. The data belong to a study of shared clonotypes between healthy human individuals (dated by TCRdb to the early 2020s). Study-level background: The cohort included a few men and a couple of women between 18 and 49 years of age. Libraries were prepared and TCR repertoires were sequenced by different laboratories using diverse techniques, in order to increase sequencing depth and limit assay-specific biases. Per donor, three plates each were used for CD4 naive and CD4 memory, two for CD8 naive, and one for CD8 memory. Each donor's leukapheresis produced roughly between roughly 0.9 and 8.9 billion PBMCs. To estimate repertoire size and how much clonotype sharing occurs between individuals, the study deeply sequenced the blood TCR repertoires of several healthy adults. Beyond this particular receptor, the publication reports: Pairwise subsampling indicated that sequencing depth was expected to affect the degree of clonotype sharing among donors. Across several donors, around 5% of naive CD4, more than 3% of naive CD8, under 2.5% of memory CD4, and roughly 0.41% of memory CD8 clonotypes were shared. Incomplete sequencing was indicated by rarefaction of sorted-subset datasets, despite the large sequencing depth. Sampling was limited to blood, and TCR repertoires in tissue likely differ from TCR repertoires in blood. Naive subsets generally had larger estimated clonotype richness than memory subsets did. The small number of donors limited the genetic and exposure-history diversity represented. Compared with non-shared clonotypes, clonotypes shared by all four sorted-subset donors had higher generation probabilities.

Using the deep immunoSEQ assay, multiplex PCR amplified TCR CDR3 regions from genomic DNA. Genomic DNA extracted from each cell subset was distributed evenly over all wells of several immunoSEQ 96-well plates, and each plate served as one replicate. For sorted subsets, each replicate PCR was loaded with 200 ng genomic DNA, equivalent to 25,000 to 30,000 T cell genomes. Purified libraries were measured with a Qubit 3.0 fluorometer, size-checked on a Bioanalyzer 2100, and measured again with the KAPA Library Quantification kit. A separate single-read 150-cycle Illumina NextSeq 550 flow cell was used to sequence each immunoSEQ 96-well plate. From the authors' description of their analysis: Because only junctional sequences without quality scores were contained in the immunoSEQ output, filtering matching that applied to full-length reads could not be performed. To assign V/J genes and CDR3, sequences were annotated against IMGT germline references using PyIR, a Python wrapper for IgBLAST v1.9. Reads were removed for weak V/J assignments (E-value above 1e-6), missing CDR3, stop codons, out-of-frame junctions, or ambiguous translated residues. V3J clonotypes were defined by identical inferred V gene, J gene, and CDR3 amino acid sequence. Percentage overlap between repertoires was computed as shared unique clonotypes divided by the size of the smaller repertoire. Three approaches were used to assess repertoire richness: RTK rarefaction, the Chao1 estimator, and Recon v2.1 estimates of unobserved clonotypes. For all TCRbeta clonotypes obtained by the gDNA method from a few donors, generation probabilities were computed with OLGA. What TCRdb holds here is the immuneACCESS table cut down to in-frame rearrangements. Part of the clones is not present; checked against another copy, under half of the missing clones reflect an unresolved V gene, and the others are unexplained. V and J calls and clone size follow that table, whereas D and trimming were derived from the DNA. In this sample the table shows hundreds of thousands of clones, more than 70% of which occur a single time. Around 1.8% of the sample comes from the top ten.

CDR1 is given as KGHSH and CDR2 as LQKENI, both from the germline V gene. The CDR3 covers 15 residues, taking in both the cysteine and the phenylalanine. This entry keeps only the CDR3 DNA: 45 bases, framed from base 1. Unmatched junction bases come to 1, with V trimmed by 0 bases and J by 5 bases. The donors were healthy, HIV-negative adults who had no recently reported acute infections or vaccinations. Only Caucasian adults living in Nashville, Tennessee, USA were represented among the donors. CD4+ T cells were enriched through magnetic negative selection, after which naive cells were positively selected on CD45RA and the remaining negative fraction served as the memory subset. After blood collection by leukapheresis, PBMCs were isolated using Ficoll-Histopaque density gradient centrifugation and then cryopreserved in the vapor phase of liquid nitrogen. Analytical flow cytometry was used to check the purity and quantity of every magnetically sorted T cell population. From each sorted fraction, genomic DNA was isolated and quantified by UV absorbance on a Nanodrop 2000c.

This clonotype was sampled from a woman in her twenties or thirties in good health. Source material: memory CD4+ T cells sorted from blood. Per the publication, the cell subset or site label means: CD45RA-negative fraction. The sequence links TRBV18 to TRBJ2-5; the junction holds 12 bases that match TRBD1. The bases read TGTGCCAGCTCACCACCGGGACAGGGGGCCGAGACCCAGTACTTC. Translated, it gives CASSPPGQGAETQYF.